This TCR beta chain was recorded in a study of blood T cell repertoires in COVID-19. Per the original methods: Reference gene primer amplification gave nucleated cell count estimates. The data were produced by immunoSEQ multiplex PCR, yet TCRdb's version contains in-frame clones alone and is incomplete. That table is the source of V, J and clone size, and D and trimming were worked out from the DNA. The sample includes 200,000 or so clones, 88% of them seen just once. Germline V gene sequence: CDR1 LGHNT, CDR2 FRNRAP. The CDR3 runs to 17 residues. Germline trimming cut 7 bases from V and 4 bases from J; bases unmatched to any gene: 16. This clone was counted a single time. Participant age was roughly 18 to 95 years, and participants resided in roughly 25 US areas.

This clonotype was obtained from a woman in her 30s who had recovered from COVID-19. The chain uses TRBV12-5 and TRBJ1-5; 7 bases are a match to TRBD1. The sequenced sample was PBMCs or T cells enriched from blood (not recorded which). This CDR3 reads CASALEGATATNQPQHF. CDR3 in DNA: TGTGCTAGTGCCCTAGAGGGGGCGACCGCTACAAATCAGCCCCAGCATTTT.